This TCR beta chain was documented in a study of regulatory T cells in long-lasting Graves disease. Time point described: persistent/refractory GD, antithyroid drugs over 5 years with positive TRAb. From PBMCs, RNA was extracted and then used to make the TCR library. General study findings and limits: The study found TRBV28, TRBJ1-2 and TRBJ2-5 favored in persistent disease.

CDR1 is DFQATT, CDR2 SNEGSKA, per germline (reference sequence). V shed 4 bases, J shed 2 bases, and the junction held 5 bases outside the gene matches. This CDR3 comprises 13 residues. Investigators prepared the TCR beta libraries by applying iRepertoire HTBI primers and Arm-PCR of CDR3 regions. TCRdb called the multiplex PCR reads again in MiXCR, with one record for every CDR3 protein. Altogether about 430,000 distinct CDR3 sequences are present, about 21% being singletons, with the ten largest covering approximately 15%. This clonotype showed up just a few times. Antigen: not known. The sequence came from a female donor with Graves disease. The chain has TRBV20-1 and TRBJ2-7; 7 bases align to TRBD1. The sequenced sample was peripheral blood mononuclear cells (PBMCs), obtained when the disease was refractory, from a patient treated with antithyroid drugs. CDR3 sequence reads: CSAKGGPTYEQYF. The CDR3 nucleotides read TGCAGTGCTAAAGGGGGCCCCACCTACGAGCAGTACTTC.